This TCR beta chain was sequenced in a study of cytotoxic CD8 clonotypes in ibrutinib-treated CLL. Study-wide results and caveats: Timing of sampling differed between sustained-remission and progressing patients. At ibrutinib response, clonality increased, and at progression it declined back toward baseline.

A word on this clone: Antigen: not known.

Measured with immunoSEQ multiplex PCR; TCRdb has only the in-frame clones, and not every one. Among 300,000 or so clones listed, 60% to 80% were seen once. With 4 bases clipped from V and 0 bases from J, the junction kept 4 bases outside the gene matches. The germline gives CDR1 SGHDT, CDR2 YYEEEE. The CDR3 totals 15 residues. The specimen was PBMCs, collected after 36 months of ibrutinib treatment. This rearrangement joins TRBV5-6 to TRBJ2-3, with TRBD2 matching 8 bases. The source of this sequence is a human donor with chronic lymphocytic leukemia. The CDR3 DNA sequence: TGTGCCAGCAGCCCGGGACTAGATAGCACAGATACGCAGTATTTT. Protein product: CASSPGLDSTDTQYF.